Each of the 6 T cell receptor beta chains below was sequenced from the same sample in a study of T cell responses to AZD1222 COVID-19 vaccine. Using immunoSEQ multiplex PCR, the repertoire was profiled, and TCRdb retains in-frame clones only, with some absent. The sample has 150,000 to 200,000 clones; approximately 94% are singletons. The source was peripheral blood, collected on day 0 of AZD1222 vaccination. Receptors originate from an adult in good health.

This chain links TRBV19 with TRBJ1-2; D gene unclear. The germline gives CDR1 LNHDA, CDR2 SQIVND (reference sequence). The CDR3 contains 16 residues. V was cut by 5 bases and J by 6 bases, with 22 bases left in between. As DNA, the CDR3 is TGTGCCAGTAGTCTAGTTCATGCGAAAGGCTACAATGGCTACACCTTC. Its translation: CASSLVHAKGYNGYTF.

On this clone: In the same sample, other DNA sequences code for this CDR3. The CDR3 here is CASSLGTSSYNEQFF. For the CDR3, the DNA is TGTGCCAGCAGCTTGGGGACGAGCTCCTACAATGAGCAGTTCTTC. V gene TRBV5-4 combines with J gene TRBJ2-1; D unresolved. From germline, CDR1 is SGHNT and CDR2 YYREEE (reference sequence). The CDR3 extends over 15 amino acids. The germline V and J ends were trimmed by 0 bases and 0 bases, with 7 bases remaining between them. Full variable domain (rest looked up from reference TRBV5-4 and TRBJ2-1): ETGVTQSPTHLIKTRGQQVTLRCSSQSGHNTVSWYQQALGQGPQFIFQYYREEENGRGNFPPRFSGLQFPNYSSELNVNALELDDSALYLCASSLGTSSYNEQFFGPGTRLTVL.

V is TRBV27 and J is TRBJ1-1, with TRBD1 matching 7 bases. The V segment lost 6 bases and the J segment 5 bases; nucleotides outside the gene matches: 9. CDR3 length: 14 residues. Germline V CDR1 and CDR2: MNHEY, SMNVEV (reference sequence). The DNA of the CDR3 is TGTGCCAGCAGCCACGACAGGGACCCGACTGAAGCTTTCTTT. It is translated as CASSHDRDPTEAFF.

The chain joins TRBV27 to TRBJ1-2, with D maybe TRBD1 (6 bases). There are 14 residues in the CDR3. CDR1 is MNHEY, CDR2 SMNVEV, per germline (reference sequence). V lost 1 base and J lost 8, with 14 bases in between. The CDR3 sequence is CASSLFLGAQGYTF. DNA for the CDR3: TGTGCCAGCAGTTTATTTTTGGGGGCTCAGGGCTACACCTTC.

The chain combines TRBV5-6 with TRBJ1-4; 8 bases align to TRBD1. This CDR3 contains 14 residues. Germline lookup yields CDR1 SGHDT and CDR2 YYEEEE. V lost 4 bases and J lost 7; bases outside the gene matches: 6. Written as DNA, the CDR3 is TGTGCCAGCAGCCTCAGGGGGCATAGTGAAAAACTGTTTTTT. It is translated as CASSLRGHSEKLFF.

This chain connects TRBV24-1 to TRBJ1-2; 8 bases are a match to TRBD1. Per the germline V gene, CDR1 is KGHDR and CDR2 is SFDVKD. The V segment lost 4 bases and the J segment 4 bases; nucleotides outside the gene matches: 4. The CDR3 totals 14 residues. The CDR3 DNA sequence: TGTGCCACCAGTGACTTGACAGGGGCCTATGGCTACACCTTC. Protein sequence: CATSDLTGAYGYTF.